This T cell receptor beta chain was recovered during a study of shared clonotypes between healthy human individuals. Across the study: The donor group consisted of a couple of women and a few men, aged 18 to 49.

Study observations and caveats: When naive CD4 clonotypes were compared across several donors, 4% to 6.5% were shared. Researchers found naive subsets generally carried larger estimated richness than memory subsets.

With 5 bases removed from V and 3 bases from J, the gap between germline ends came to 8 bases. CDR3 length equals 13 residues. The germline V gene has CDR1 MGHDK and CDR2 SYGVNS. Worth noting for this clone: As yet, its antigen is unknown.

Measured with immunoSEQ multiplex PCR; TCRdb has only the in-frame clones, and not every one. This sample carries about 1.5 million clones, about 98% of them seen once, and the ten largest clones take roughly 0.45%. A split of CD4+ cells into CD45RA+ naive and CD45RA-negative memory subsets was performed. The source is a young man in good health. The sample consisted of naive CD4+ T cells sorted from blood. This sample's subset: CD45RA+ positively selected. V gene TRBV25-1 combines with J gene TRBJ2-4, with D unclear. The CDR3 DNA is TGTGCCAGCAGTCCTTCGATCAAAAACATTCAGTACTTC. It yields the protein CASSPSIKNIQYF.